Following are 23 T cell receptor beta chains from one sample sequenced in a study of T-cell reconstitution after alpha-beta-depleted transplantation in children. Preparation of the TCRbeta library used unique molecular identifiers. TCRdb re-derived calls from the PCR reads in MiXCR, one entry per CDR3 protein. This sample carries some 300,000 distinct CDR3 sequences, around 9.1% of them seen once, and the ten largest clones take around 7.6%. This sample comprised PBMCs, obtained before TCRalphabeta/CD19-depleted stem cell transplant. The receptors derive from a boy less than two years old with acute myeloid leukemia, due to receive a stem cell transplant.

The chain combines TRBV19 with TRBJ1-5, with 7 bases that match TRBD1. V was clipped by 1 base and J by 15 bases; unmatched bases: 9. The germline V gene has CDR1 LNHDA and CDR2 SQIVND (reference sequence). The CDR3 loop spans 13 amino acids. CDR3 DNA sequence: TGTGCCAGTAGTATAGCTCCAGAGACAGGGCGGCATTTT. It codes for CASSIAPETGRHF.

In the case of this clonotype: Possible read error: a much larger clone is one base away. The V and J genes are TRBV28 and TRBJ1-5; no definite D call. CDR1 is MDHEN, CDR2 SYDVKM, per germline. There are 14 residues in the CDR3. The CDR3 DNA is TGTGCCAGCAGACCTGCCTCTAGCAATCAGCCCCAGGATTTT. Translated: CASRPASSNQPQDF.

The sample holds many counts of this clonotype. The chain has TRBV3-1 and TRBJ1-2; no clear D gene. This CDR3 has 13 residues. Germline CDR1 is LGHDT and CDR2 is YNNKEL (reference sequence). The germline V and J ends were trimmed by 3 bases and 7 bases, with 12 bases remaining between them. The CDR3 here is CASSHLGRSGYTF. The DNA of the CDR3 is TGTGCCAGCAGCCACCTGGGAAGGAGTGGCTACACCTTC.

In its sample, this clonotype was seen a few times. The chain links TRBV28 to TRBJ2-1; 9 nucleotides match TRBD2. The ends lost 0 bases at V and 7 bases at J; junction bases unmatched: 7. Germline V gene sequence: CDR1 MDHEN, CDR2 SYDVKM. The CDR3 has 16 amino acids. CDR3 bases: TGTGCCAGCAGTTTATGGGTGGCGGGGGGGCGGAATGAGCAGTTCTTC. As protein: CASSLWVAGGRNEQFF. Full variable domain (rest looked up from reference TRBV28 and TRBJ2-1): DVKVTQSSRYLVKRTGEKVFLECVQDMDHENMFWYRQDPGLGLRLIYFSYDVKMKEKGDIPEGYSVSREKKERFSLILESASTNQTSMYLCASSLWVAGGRNEQFFGPGTRLTVL.

This clonotype was picked up many times. The chain combines TRBV2 with TRBJ1-4; D is unclear. Germline V gene sequence: CDR1 SNHLY, CDR2 FYNNEI. Trimming removed 5 bases from V and 4 bases from J, with 17 bases in between. The CDR3 contains 16 residues. Here the CDR3 DNA reads TGTGCCAGCAGTTCCCCCTTTGAAGTCTTTAATGAAAAACTGTTTTTT. Protein sequence: CASSSPFEVFNEKLFF.

To note about this clonotype: The junction and the germline gene differ at one end; a read error may be behind it. The chain joins TRBV7-2 to TRBJ2-5; the D gene is possibly TRBD2 (5 bases). Germline CDR1 and CDR2: SGHTA and FQGNSA. The CDR3 consists of 14 residues. In DNA form, the CDR3 reads TGTGCCAACAGCCCTCGAGGGAAGCAAGAGACCCAGTACTTC. Amino acid sequence: CANSPRGKQETQYF.

This clonotype was observed at least ten times. CDR3 residues: CASRIGGTGELFF. The CDR3 nucleotides are TGTGCCAGCAGGATAGGAGGGACCGGGGAGCTGTTTTTT. The chain combines TRBV7-9 with TRBJ2-2; D possibly corresponds to TRBD2 (6 bases). Germline CDR1 SEHNR, CDR2 FQNEAQ (reference sequence). This CDR3 contains 13 residues. V lost 6 bases and J lost 5, with 10 bases in between. Full variable domain (outside the CDR3, taken from reference TRBV7-9 and TRBJ2-2): DTGVSQNPRHKITKRGQNVTFRCDPISEHNRLYWYRQTLGQGPEFLTYFQNEAQLEKSRLLSDRFSAERPKGSFSTLEIQRTEQGDSAMYLCASRIGGTGELFFGEGSRLTVL.

This clonotype occurred many times. The chain is built from TRBV29-1 and TRBJ1-1; TRBD1 might be the D (5 bases). In germline, CDR1 is SQVTM, CDR2 ANQGSEA. CDR3 length: 11 amino acids. Trimming pared 6 bases from V and 4 bases from J, leaving 9 bases between. The CDR3 sequence is CSVQGSTEAFF. The DNA of the CDR3 is TGCAGCGTCCAGGGCAGCACTGAAGCTTTCTTT.

Ten or more counts support this clonotype. The V gene is TRBV3-1, the J gene TRBJ2-7; a weak D match, TRBD1 (5 bases). The ends were cut back, 4 bases at V and 3 bases at J, with 16 bases in the middle. The CDR3 covers 15 residues. The V gene's germline CDR1 is LGHDT and CDR2 YNNKEL (reference sequence). Here the CDR3 DNA reads TGTGCCAGCAGCCGCAATACAGGATCTCACTACGAGCAGTACTTC. Translated: CASSRNTGSHYEQYF.

On this clonotype itself: A much more abundant neighbour one base away suggests this may be a read error. This chain joins TRBV20-1 and TRBJ2-7; 11 bases agree with TRBD2. Germline V lookup: CDR1 DFQATT, CDR2 SNEGSKA (reference sequence). There are 14 residues in the CDR3. Losses at the gene ends were 5 bases for V and 1 base for J; bases not matched to a gene: 4. The DNA of the CDR3 is TGCAGTGCTCCGACTAGCGGGACTTCCTACGAGCAGTACTTC. Protein sequence: CSAPTSGTSYEQYF.

This clonotype was seen ten or more times. CDR3 residues: CSVTQDRGNTEAFF. The CDR3 DNA reads as TGCAGCGTGACACAGGACAGGGGGAACACTGAAGCTTTCTTT. This chain uses TRBV29-1 with TRBJ1-1, with TRBD1 matching over 9 bases. This CDR3 comprises 14 residues. In germline, CDR1 is SQVTM, CDR2 ANQGSEA. Trimming removed 6 bases from V and 1 base from J; junction bases left unmatched: 6.

Many counts were recorded for this clonotype. The genes are TRBV9 and TRBJ2-1, with D possibly matching TRBD2 (5 bases). CDR3 length equals 15 residues. V was shortened by 4 bases and J by 3 bases, with 14 bases between the two germline ends. Germline assignment: CDR1 SGDLS and CDR2 YYNGEE. CDR3 protein: CASSFSVLNYNEQFF. Here the CDR3 DNA reads TGTGCCAGCAGCTTTAGCGTTCTTAACTACAATGAGCAGTTCTTC.

This clonotype was seen ten or more times. V usage is TRBV28 and J usage is TRBJ2-7, with D perhaps TRBD1 (6 bases). This CDR3 contains 13 residues. The germline V gene has CDR1 MDHEN and CDR2 SYDVKM. The V end lost 10 bases, the J end lost 2 bases, and 15 bases lay between the germline ends. CDR3 nucleotides: TGTGCCACAATCCTACAGGGAGCCTACGAGCAGTACTTC. This translates into CATILQGAYEQYF.

This chain links TRBV5-1 with TRBJ1-2; tentatively, D is TRBD1 (6 bases). Germline V lookup: CDR1 SGHRS, CDR2 YFSETQ. The CDR3 is 14 amino acids. Trimming stripped 0 bases from V and 4 bases from J, with 10 bases between. Here the CDR3 DNA reads TGCGCCAGCAGCTTGGACGGGGGGCTCTATGGCTACACCTTC. This gives the protein CASSLDGGLYGYTF.

J is TRBJ2-7 and V is TRBV7-9, with TRBD2 matching 12 bases. The germline V gene has CDR1 SEHNR and CDR2 FQNEAQ (reference sequence). This CDR3 contains 17 residues. V lost 5 bases, J lost 5 bases, and 13 bases stayed unmatched. The CDR3 bases are TGTGCCAGCAGCGACGGGACTAGCGGGTCCAGGGCCCACGAGCAGTACTTC. This sequence encodes CASSDGTSGSRAHEQYF.

This clonotype was counted a few times. The chain employs TRBV20-1 and TRBJ2-1; 7 nucleotides align to TRBD2. V lost 1 base and J lost 3; bases outside the gene matches: 9. This CDR3 has 16 residues. CDR1 and CDR2 (germline): DFQATT, SNEGSKA (reference sequence). The DNA of the CDR3 is TGCAGTGCTAGAGTTTTATCTAGCGGCCTCTACAATGAGCAGTTCTTC. This encodes CSARVLSSGLYNEQFF.

A few counts support this clonotype. This rearrangement joins TRBV27 to TRBJ2-1; TRBD1 matches at 7 bases. This CDR3 is 13 amino acids long. V lost 7 bases, J lost 7 bases, and 7 bases stayed unmatched. Germline V lookup: CDR1 MNHEY, CDR2 SMNVEV (reference sequence). The CDR3 here is CASTTTGRNEQFF. The CDR3 DNA reads as TGTGCCAGCACCACGACAGGGAGAAATGAGCAGTTCTTC.

This clonotype was seen ten or more times. The V gene is TRBV7-9, the J gene TRBJ2-1, with D unclear. The CDR3 consists of 17 residues. V lost 1 base and J lost 0, with 13 bases in between. Per the germline V gene, CDR1 is SEHNR and CDR2 is FQNEAQ (reference sequence). The CDR3 protein is CASSLVISGPSYNEQFF. Here the CDR3 DNA reads TGTGCCAGCAGCTTAGTGATATCAGGACCCTCCTACAATGAGCAGTTCTTC.

This clonotype was seen repeatedly, ten times or more. This chain links TRBV4-1 with TRBJ2-7; TRBD2 aligns across 7 bases. V shed 1 base and J 3 bases; nucleotides not matched to a gene: 12. This CDR3 has 17 residues. Germline V CDR1 and CDR2: MGHRA, YSYEKL. The CDR3 protein is CASSQARRAGAFYEQYF. The CDR3 DNA reads TGCGCCAGCAGCCAAGCTCGTCGGGCGGGAGCCTTCTACGAGCAGTACTTC.

This clonotype came up many times. This chain connects TRBV12-5 to TRBJ2-2; D could derive from TRBD1 or TRBD2 (6 bases each). This CDR3 has 15 amino acids. Per germline, CDR1 LGHNT and CDR2 FRNRAP. The V end lost 5 bases, the J end lost 4 bases, and 14 bases lay between the germline ends. CDR3 DNA sequence: TGTGCTAGTGGTCCGTTACAGGGAGGCACCGGGGAGCTGTTTTTT. Its translation: CASGPLQGGTGELFF.

This clonotype has just a few counts. As DNA, the CDR3 is TGCGCCAGCAGCTCGAACAGGGGGAACTACGAGCAGTACTTC. Protein product: CASSSNRGNYEQYF. The V call is TRBV5-1, the J call TRBJ2-7, with 8 nucleotides matching TRBD1. CDR3 size: 14 residues. V gave up 3 bases and J gave up 3 bases; unmatched junction bases: 5. Germline assignment: CDR1 SGHRS and CDR2 YFSETQ.

V gene TRBV12-3 or TRBV12-4 combines with J gene TRBJ1-1, with D maybe TRBD1 (5 bases). The V end was cut by 1 base, the J end by 4 bases, with 10 bases between. CDR3 length equals 14 residues. In DNA, the CDR3 is TGTGCCAGCAGTTTAGTGGGGGGGTTCACTGAAGCTTTCTTT. Amino acids: CASSLVGGFTEAFF.

This clonotype was seen only a few times. This sequence joins TRBV12-3 or TRBV12-4 and TRBJ1-2; TRBD1 matches at 8 bases. Losses at the gene ends were 3 bases for V and 4 bases for J; bases not matched to a gene: 16. The CDR3 contains 18 residues. The CDR3 loop is CASSFYPLSQGAVYGYTF. CDR3 sequence (DNA): TGTGCCAGCAGTTTCTATCCCCTAAGCCAGGGGGCGGTCTATGGCTACACCTTC.